These 24 T cell receptor beta chains share one sample of origin, sequenced in a study of control samples from healthy donors and cancer patients. Data came from immunoSEQ multiplex PCR; TCRdb stores just in-frame clones and leaves some out. Of roughly 88,000 clones in the sample, 90% to 95% are singletons; the top ten hold roughly 8%. The specimen sequenced was blood. The receptors were gathered from a man in his late teens or twenties in good health.

The chain has TRBV6-4 and TRBJ2-2; 7 nucleotides align to TRBD1. The CDR3 spans 14 residues. The V gene end was trimmed by 5 bases and the J gene end by 4 bases; junction bases not matched to a gene: 4. Germline loops: CDR1 MRHNA, CDR2 SNTAGT. The CDR3 loop is CASSQTGATGELFF. CDR3 in DNA: TGTGCCAGCAGTCAAACAGGGGCCACCGGGGAGCTGTTTTTT.

This chain links TRBV6-2 or TRBV6-3 with TRBJ2-3; no firm D call. CDR3 size: 12 residues. In germline, CDR1 is MNHEY, CDR2 SVGEGT. Between the trimmed V and J ends, which lost 4 bases and 0 bases, there was a span of 2 bases. The CDR3 loop reads CASSSSTDTQYF. The DNA of the CDR3 is TGTGCCAGCAGTTCTAGCACAGATACGCAGTATTTT.

The chain joins TRBV29-1 to TRBJ2-1, with 7 bases identical to TRBD1. This CDR3 has 15 residues. V lost 1 base to trimming and J lost 0 bases; unmatched junction nucleotides: 3. In germline, CDR1 is SQVTM, CDR2 ANQGSEA. The CDR3 is CSVEGGQSSYNEQFF. The CDR3 coding sequence is TGCAGCGTTGAAGGGGGACAGAGCTCCTACAATGAGCAGTTCTTC.

As DNA, the CDR3 is TGTGCCAGCAGCTTAGCTACTTCTTCCCCCTACGAGCAGTACTTC. Translated: CASSLATSSPYEQYF. The chain links TRBV7-9 to TRBJ2-7; D not certain. The CDR3 is 15 residues long. Germline V gives CDR1 SEHNR, CDR2 FQNEAQ (reference sequence). Trimming took 0 bases from V and 2 from J, leaving 11 bases between them.

The V call is TRBV6-2 or TRBV6-3, the J call TRBJ2-1; the match to TRBD2 covers 13 bases. The CDR3 runs to 15 residues. Losses at the gene ends were 0 bases for V and 7 bases for J; bases not matched to a gene: 0. Per germline, CDR1 MNHEY and CDR2 SVGEGT. The chain's CDR3 is CASSYSLAGGNEQFF. CDR3 sequence (DNA): TGTGCCAGCAGTTACTCACTAGCGGGAGGGAATGAGCAGTTCTTC.

This chain joins TRBV6-5 and TRBJ1-5, with D uncertain. CDR3 length: 13 amino acids. The V gene lost 6 bases and the J gene lost 0 bases, with 6 bases spanning the gap. Germline CDR1 is MNHEY and CDR2 is SVGAGI. The CDR3: CASRRDSNQPQHF. For the CDR3, the DNA is TGTGCCAGCAGGAGAGATAGCAATCAGCCCCAGCATTTT.

The chain is built from TRBV11-1 and TRBJ1-2; D is uncertain. The V end lost 2 bases, the J end lost 6 bases, and 13 bases lay between the germline ends. Looked up from germline, CDR1 is SGHAT and CDR2 is FQDESV (reference sequence). The CDR3 is made up of 14 amino acids. DNA of the CDR3: TGTGCCAGCAGCTTATGGGATGAGGTAGATGGCTACACCTTC. It yields the protein CASSLWDEVDGYTF.

The J gene is TRBJ1-2, the V gene TRBV11-1; D ambiguous. The CDR3 is 14 amino acids. Trimming cost V 4 bases and J 8 bases, with 17 bases left between them. CDR1 is SGHAT, CDR2 FQDESV, per germline (reference sequence). This CDR3 is CASSSTPRGGGYTF. CDR3 nucleotides: TGTGCCAGCAGCTCCACCCCCAGAGGAGGCGGCTACACCTTC.

This chain connects TRBV29-1 to TRBJ1-1; D remains unclear. CDR1 is SQVTM and CDR2 is ANQGSEA in the germline V gene. The CDR3 is 15 amino acids. The V gene lost 6 bases and the J gene lost 2 bases, with 19 bases spanning the gap. As DNA, the CDR3 is TGCAGCGTCCCAAGATCCGGCAGAGAAAACACTGAAGCTTTCTTT. Translated: CSVPRSGRENTEAFF.

The CDR3 loop reads CASSLGGFGPQHF. The CDR3 DNA sequence: TGTGCCAGCAGCTTGGGAGGTTTTGGGCCCCAGCATTTT. This chain connects TRBV5-4 to TRBJ1-5; D gene ambiguous. CDR3 size: 13 residues. V dropped 0 bases and J dropped 9 bases, with 10 bases sitting between them. Germline-derived CDR1 and CDR2 are SGHNT and YYREEE (reference sequence).

This rearrangement joins TRBV29-1 to TRBJ1-1; a possible D gene is TRBD1 (5 bases). The length of the CDR3 is 13 residues. Trimming removed 3 bases from V and 1 base from J, with 9 bases in between. Germline CDR1 SQVTM, CDR2 ANQGSEA. The CDR3 DNA sequence: TGCAGCGTTGACCAGGGCGGGAACACTGAAGCTTTCTTT. This sequence encodes CSVDQGGNTEAFF. Full variable domain (rest looked up from reference TRBV29-1 and TRBJ1-1): SAVISQKPSRDICQRGTSLTIQCQVDSQVTMMFWYRQQPGQSLTLIATANQGSEATYESGFVIDKFPISRPNLTFSTLTVSNMSPEDSSIYLCSVDQGGNTEAFFGQGTRLTVV.

The chain recombines TRBV7-2 with TRBJ1-1; D gene unclear. Trimming took 1 base from V and 11 from J, leaving 11 bases between them. In germline, CDR1 is SGHTA, CDR2 FQGNSA. CDR3 length: 12 residues. Here the CDR3 DNA reads TGTGCCAGCAGCTTAGGGGTTGATCGGGCTTTCTTT. The encoded protein is CASSLGVDRAFF. The whole variable domain, remainder taken from reference TRBV7-2 and TRBJ1-1, is GAGVSQSPSNKVTEKGKDVELRCDPISGHTALYWYRQSLGQGLEFLIYFQGNSAPDKSGLPSDRFSAERTGGSVSTLTIQRTQQEDSAVYLCASSLGVDRAFFGQGTRLTVV.

This clone appeared a single time. The rearrangement joins TRBV12-5 to TRBJ2-2, with D possibly being TRBD1 (6 bases). This CDR3 region has 16 residues. Trimming took 2 bases from V and 2 from J, leaving 12 bases between them. The germline CDR1 and CDR2 sequences are LGHNT and FRNRAP. The chain's CDR3 is CASGLYGGGNTGELFF. The CDR3 nucleotides are TGTGCTAGTGGTTTGTATGGGGGCGGCAACACCGGGGAGCTGTTTTTT.

The chain recombines TRBV29-1 with TRBJ2-1, with D maybe TRBD2 (6 bases). V shed 7 bases and J shed 5 bases, with 15 bases lying between them. This CDR3 is 13 amino acids long. Germline V lookup: CDR1 SQVTM, CDR2 ANQGSEA. The DNA for the CDR3 is TGCAGCGCTAAGACTAGGTTCCACAATGAGCAGTTCTTC. This encodes CSAKTRFHNEQFF.

V is TRBV6-2 or TRBV6-3 and J is TRBJ1-1; D is ambiguous. Germline V CDR1 and CDR2: MNHEY, SVGEGT. This CDR3 spans 14 amino acids. The ends were cut back, 0 bases at V and 0 bases at J, with 5 bases in the middle. The CDR3 spells CASSYSSVNTEAFF. DNA of the CDR3: TGTGCCAGCAGTTACTCGTCCGTGAACACTGAAGCTTTCTTT.

The chain is built from TRBV7-9 and TRBJ1-1, with D unclear. The ends were cut back, 0 bases at V and 5 bases at J, with 7 bases in the middle. Per germline, CDR1 SEHNR and CDR2 FQNEAQ (reference sequence). The CDR3 is 13 amino acids. CDR3 sequence: CASSLAPVTEAFF. The DNA of the CDR3 is TGTGCCAGCAGCTTAGCGCCGGTGACTGAAGCTTTCTTT.

This chain uses TRBV5-6 with TRBJ2-5, with no clear D. The CDR3 contains 13 residues. Germline CDR1 SGHDT, CDR2 YYEEEE. V was cut by 1 base and J by 2 bases, with 6 bases left in between. The CDR3 DNA sequence: TGTGCCAGCAGCTTGTGGCCTCAAGAGACCCAGTACTTC. Protein: CASSLWPQETQYF.

J is TRBJ1-2 and V is TRBV7-2; 7 nucleotides agree with TRBD1. Germline V gene data show CDR1 as SGHTA and CDR2 as FQGNSA. V shed 1 base and J 7 bases; nucleotides not matched to a gene: 6. The CDR3 contains 14 residues. The CDR3 loop is CASSLVLGQAGYTF. The CDR3 nucleotides read TGTGCCAGCAGCTTAGTCCTTGGACAGGCTGGCTACACCTTC.

The chain carries TRBV18 and TRBJ2-6; D uncertain. V was cut by 4 bases and J by 5 bases, with 12 bases left in between. Germline V CDR1 and CDR2: KGHSH, LQKENI. This CDR3 comprises 15 residues. The CDR3 here is CASSQTPGRANVLTF. Written as DNA, the CDR3 is TGTGCCAGCTCACAGACTCCTGGAAGGGCCAACGTCCTGACTTTC.

The chain uses TRBV19 and TRBJ1-1, with 11 bases fitting TRBD1. V dropped 6 bases and J dropped 6; count of bases not matched to a gene: 3. CDR1 is LNHDA and CDR2 is SQIVND in the germline V gene (reference sequence). CDR3 length equals 13 residues. CDR3 region: CASSPGQGAEAFF. In nucleotides, the CDR3 is TGTGCCAGTAGCCCGGGACAGGGGGCTGAAGCTTTCTTT. Looking up the rest from reference TRBV19 and TRBJ1-1 gives the full variable domain: DGGITQSPKYLFRKEGQNVTLSCEQNLNHDAMYWYRQDPGQGLRLIYYSQIVNDFQKGDIAEGYSVSREKKESFPLTVTSAQKNPTAFYLCASSPGQGAEAFFGQGTRLTVV.

This chain joins TRBV11-2 and TRBJ2-5; the D gene could be TRBD1 or TRBD2 (5 bases each). V dropped 0 bases and J dropped 2 bases, with 10 bases sitting between them. The length of the CDR3 is 15 residues. Germline V CDR1 and CDR2: SGHAT, FQNNGV. CDR3 DNA sequence: TGTGCCAGCAGCTTAGAGACGGGACGACAAGAGACCCAGTACTTC. Encoded protein: CASSLETGRQETQYF.

The chain employs TRBV27 and TRBJ2-7; 7 bases agree with TRBD2. V trimming: 11 bases; J trimming: 6 bases; junction bases outside the gene matches: 7. Germline V gives CDR1 MNHEY, CDR2 SMNVEV (reference sequence). This CDR3 contains 11 residues. The CDR3 loop is CAARTGGEQYF. CDR3 nucleotide sequence: TGTGCCGCCAGGACGGGGGGCGAGCAGTACTTC.

DNA for the CDR3: TGTGCCAGCAGCTTAGAGACTCCCGAATTGGGCGGCTACACCTTC. Encoded protein: CASSLETPELGGYTF. The chain couples TRBV7-9 to TRBJ1-2; no firm D call. This CDR3 has 15 amino acids. Germline V lookup: CDR1 SEHNR, CDR2 FQNEAQ (reference sequence). Deletions cut 1 base from V and 8 bases from J, with 17 bases between.

The chain combines TRBV25-1 with TRBJ2-1, with 9 positions matching TRBD2. With V trimmed by 3 bases and J by 5 bases, 11 bases remained unmatched. Germline assignment: CDR1 MGHDK and CDR2 SYGVNS. The CDR3 covers 17 residues. The CDR3 DNA is TGTGCCAGCAGTGATTCCTCAGCGGGAGGAATCGACAATGAGCAGTTCTTC. Protein sequence: CASSDSSAGGIDNEQFF. Together with reference TRBV25-1 and TRBJ2-1, the CDR3 gives the full variable domain: EADIYQTPRYLVIGTGKKITLECSQTMGHDKMYWYQQDPGMELHLIHYSYGVNSTEKGDLSSESTVSRIRTEHFPLTLESARPSHTSQYLCASSDSSAGGIDNEQFFGPGTRLTVL.